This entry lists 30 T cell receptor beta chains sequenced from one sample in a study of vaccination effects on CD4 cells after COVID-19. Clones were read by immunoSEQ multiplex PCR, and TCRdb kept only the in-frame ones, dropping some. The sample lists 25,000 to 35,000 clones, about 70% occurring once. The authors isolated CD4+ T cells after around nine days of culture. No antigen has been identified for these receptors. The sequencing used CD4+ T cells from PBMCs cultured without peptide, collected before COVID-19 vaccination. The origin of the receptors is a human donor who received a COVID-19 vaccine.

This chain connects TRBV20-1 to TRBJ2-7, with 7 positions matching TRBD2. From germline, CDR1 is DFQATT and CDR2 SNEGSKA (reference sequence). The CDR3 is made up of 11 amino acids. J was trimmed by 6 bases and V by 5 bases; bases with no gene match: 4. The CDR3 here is CSAPSGTEQYF. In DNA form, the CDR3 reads TGCAGTGCTCCGAGCGGGACCGAGCAGTACTTC.

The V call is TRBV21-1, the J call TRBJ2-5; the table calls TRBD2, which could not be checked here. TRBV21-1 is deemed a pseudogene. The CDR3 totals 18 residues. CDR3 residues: CASSTELAGVFYGETQYF. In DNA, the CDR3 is TGTGCCAGCAGCACCGAACTAGCGGGAGTATTTTATGGAGAGACCCAGTACTTC.

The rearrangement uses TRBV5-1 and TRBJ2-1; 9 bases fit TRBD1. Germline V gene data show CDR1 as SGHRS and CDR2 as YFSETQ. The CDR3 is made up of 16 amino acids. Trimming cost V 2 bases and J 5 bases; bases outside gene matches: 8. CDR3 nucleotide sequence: TGCGCCAGCAGCTTCTTACCGGGACAGGGTGACAATGAGCAGTTCTTC. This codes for CASSFLPGQGDNEQFF.

For the CDR3, the DNA is TGTGCCAGCAGCTTGGGCGGGGCAAACTACGAGCAGTACTTC. Its protein product is CASSLGGANYEQYF. The V call is TRBV5-4, the J call TRBJ2-7; tentative D call: TRBD2 (6 bases). The CDR3 length is 14 residues. V shed 0 bases and J shed 3 bases, with 10 bases lying between them. Germline V gives CDR1 SGHNT, CDR2 YYREEE (reference sequence).

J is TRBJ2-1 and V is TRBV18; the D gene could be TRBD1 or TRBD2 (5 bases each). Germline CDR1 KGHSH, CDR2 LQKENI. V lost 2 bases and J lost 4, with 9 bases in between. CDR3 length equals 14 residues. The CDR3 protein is CASSPGTDYNEQFF. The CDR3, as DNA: TGTGCCAGCTCACCAGGGACGGATTACAATGAGCAGTTCTTC.

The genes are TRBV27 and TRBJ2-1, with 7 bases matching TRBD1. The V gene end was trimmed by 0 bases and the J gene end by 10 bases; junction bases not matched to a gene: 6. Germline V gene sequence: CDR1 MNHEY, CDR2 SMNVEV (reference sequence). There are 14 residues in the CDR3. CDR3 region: CASSLSGTVIEQFF. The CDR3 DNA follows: TGTGCCAGCAGTTTATCCGGGACAGTAATCGAGCAGTTCTTC.

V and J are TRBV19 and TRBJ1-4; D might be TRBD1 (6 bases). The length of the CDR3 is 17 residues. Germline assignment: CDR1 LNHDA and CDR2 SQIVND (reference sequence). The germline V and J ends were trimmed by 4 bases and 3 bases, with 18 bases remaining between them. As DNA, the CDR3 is TGTGCCAGTAGTACCGCCGGACAGACCATTGCTAATGAAAAACTGTTTTTT. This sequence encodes CASSTAGQTIANEKLFF.

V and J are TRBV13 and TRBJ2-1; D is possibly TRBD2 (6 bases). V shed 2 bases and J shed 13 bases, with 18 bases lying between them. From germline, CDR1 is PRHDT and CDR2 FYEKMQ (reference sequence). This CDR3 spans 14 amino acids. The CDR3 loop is CASSLSGGGVRQFF. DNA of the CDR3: TGTGCCAGCAGCTTAAGTGGCGGAGGGGTTCGTCAGTTCTTC.

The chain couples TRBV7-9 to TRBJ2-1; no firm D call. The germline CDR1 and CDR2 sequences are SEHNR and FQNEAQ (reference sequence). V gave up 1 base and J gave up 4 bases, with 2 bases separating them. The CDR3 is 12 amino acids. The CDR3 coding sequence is TGTGCCAGCAGCTTAGGGTACAATGAGCAGTTCTTC. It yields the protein CASSLGYNEQFF.

Here the CDR3 reads CASSSRFAQYF. The CDR3 DNA sequence: TGTGCCAGCAGCTCTAGGTTCGCCCAGTACTTC. The gene calls are TRBV7-9 and TRBJ2-5; D gene ambiguous. CDR1 and CDR2 from the germline V gene are SEHNR and FQNEAQ (reference sequence). The germline V and J ends were trimmed by 4 bases and 9 bases, with 9 bases remaining between them. The CDR3 has 11 residues.

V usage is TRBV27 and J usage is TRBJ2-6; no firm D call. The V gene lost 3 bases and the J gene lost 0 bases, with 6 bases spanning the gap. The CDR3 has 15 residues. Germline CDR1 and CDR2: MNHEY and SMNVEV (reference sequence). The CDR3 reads CASSLLNSGANVLTF. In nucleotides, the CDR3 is TGTGCCAGCAGTTTGTTGAACTCTGGGGCCAACGTCCTGACTTTC.

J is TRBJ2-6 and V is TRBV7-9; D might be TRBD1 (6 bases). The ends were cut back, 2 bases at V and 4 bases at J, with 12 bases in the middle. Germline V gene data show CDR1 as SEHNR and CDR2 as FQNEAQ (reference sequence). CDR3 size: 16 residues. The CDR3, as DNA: TGTGCCAGCAGCTTACACAGGGTACTGGGGGCCAACGTCCTGACTTTC. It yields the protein CASSLHRVLGANVLTF.

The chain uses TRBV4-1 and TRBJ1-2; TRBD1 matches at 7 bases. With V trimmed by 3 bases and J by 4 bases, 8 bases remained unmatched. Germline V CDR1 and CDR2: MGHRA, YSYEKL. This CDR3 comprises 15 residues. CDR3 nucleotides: TGCGCCAGCAGCCAGGGACAGAAACTTCTCTATGGCTACACCTTC. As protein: CASSQGQKLLYGYTF.

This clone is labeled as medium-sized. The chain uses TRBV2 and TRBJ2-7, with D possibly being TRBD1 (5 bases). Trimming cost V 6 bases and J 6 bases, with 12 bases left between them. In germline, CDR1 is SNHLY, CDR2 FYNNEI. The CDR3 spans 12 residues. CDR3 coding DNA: TGTGCCAGCAGCAAGGACATAGGCGAGCAGTACTTC. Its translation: CASSKDIGEQYF.

The CDR3 DNA is TGTGCCAGCAGCTTGGAACTAGCGGGAGGAGAGACCCAGTACTTC. It yields the protein CASSLELAGGETQYF. The rearrangement links TRBV5-4 to TRBJ2-5; 12 bases agree with TRBD2. The CDR3 spans 15 residues. CDR1 SGHNT and CDR2 YYREEE come from the germline V gene (reference sequence). Trimming at V came to 0 bases and at J to 4 bases, leaving 1 base not matched to a gene. Full variable domain (outside the CDR3, taken from reference TRBV5-4 and TRBJ2-5): ETGVTQSPTHLIKTRGQQVTLRCSSQSGHNTVSWYQQALGQGPQFIFQYYREEENGRGNFPPRFSGLQFPNYSSELNVNALELDDSALYLCASSLELAGGETQYFGPGTRLLVL.

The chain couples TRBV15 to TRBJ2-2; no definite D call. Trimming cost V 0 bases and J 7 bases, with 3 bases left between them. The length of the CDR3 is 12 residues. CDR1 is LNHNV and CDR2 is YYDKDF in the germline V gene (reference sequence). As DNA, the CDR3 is TGTGCCACCAGCAGAGACGGCGGGGAGCTGTTTTTT. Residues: CATSRDGGELFF.

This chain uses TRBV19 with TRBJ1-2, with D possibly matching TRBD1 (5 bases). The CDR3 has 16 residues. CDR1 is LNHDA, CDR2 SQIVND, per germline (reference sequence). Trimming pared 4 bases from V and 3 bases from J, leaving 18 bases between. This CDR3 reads CASSTVLGPLDYGYTF. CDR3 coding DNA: TGTGCCAGTAGTACCGTCTTGGGACCGTTAGACTATGGCTACACCTTC.

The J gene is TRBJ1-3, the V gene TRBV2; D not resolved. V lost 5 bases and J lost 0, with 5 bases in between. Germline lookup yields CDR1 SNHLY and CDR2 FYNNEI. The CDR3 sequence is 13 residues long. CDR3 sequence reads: CASSRTSGNTIYF. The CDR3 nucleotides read TGTGCCAGCAGTAGAACCTCTGGAAACACCATATATTTT.

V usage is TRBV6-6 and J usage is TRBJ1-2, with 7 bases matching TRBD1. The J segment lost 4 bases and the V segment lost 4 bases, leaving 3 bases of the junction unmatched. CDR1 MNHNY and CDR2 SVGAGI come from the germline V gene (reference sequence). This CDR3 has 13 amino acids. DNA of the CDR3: TGTGCCAGCAGTTCAGGACAGGCCTATGGCTACACCTTC. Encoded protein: CASSSGQAYGYTF.

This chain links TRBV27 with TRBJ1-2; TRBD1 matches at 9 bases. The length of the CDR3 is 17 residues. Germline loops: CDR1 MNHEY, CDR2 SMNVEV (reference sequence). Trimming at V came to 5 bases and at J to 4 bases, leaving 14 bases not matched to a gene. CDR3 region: CASSSNWDRASSYGYTF. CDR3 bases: TGTGCCAGCAGTAGTAACTGGGACAGGGCTTCTAGCTATGGCTACACCTTC.

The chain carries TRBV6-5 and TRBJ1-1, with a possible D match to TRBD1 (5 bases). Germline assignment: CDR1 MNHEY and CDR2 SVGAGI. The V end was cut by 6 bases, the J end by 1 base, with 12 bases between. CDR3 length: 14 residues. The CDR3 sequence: CASSTYQGNTEAFF. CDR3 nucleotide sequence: TGTGCCAGCAGCACCTACCAGGGGAACACTGAAGCTTTCTTT.

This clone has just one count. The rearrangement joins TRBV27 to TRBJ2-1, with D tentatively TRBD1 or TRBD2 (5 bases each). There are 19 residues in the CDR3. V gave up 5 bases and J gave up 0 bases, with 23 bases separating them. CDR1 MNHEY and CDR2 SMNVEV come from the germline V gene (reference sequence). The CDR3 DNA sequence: TGTGCCAGCAGTCCCCGGGGTCTCGGGGTGGGGCTCTCCTACAATGAGCAGTTCTTC. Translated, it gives CASSPRGLGVGLSYNEQFF.

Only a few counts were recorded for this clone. The DNA for the CDR3 is TGTGCCAGCAGCGGGGGAGACCGGGACAGTTATGGCTACACCTTC. As protein: CASSGGDRDSYGYTF. The chain employs TRBV5-8 and TRBJ1-2, with 7 bases fitting TRBD1. CDR3 length equals 15 residues. CDR1 is SGHTS and CDR2 is YDEGEE in the germline V gene. Trimming cost V 4 bases and J 5 bases; bases outside gene matches: 11.

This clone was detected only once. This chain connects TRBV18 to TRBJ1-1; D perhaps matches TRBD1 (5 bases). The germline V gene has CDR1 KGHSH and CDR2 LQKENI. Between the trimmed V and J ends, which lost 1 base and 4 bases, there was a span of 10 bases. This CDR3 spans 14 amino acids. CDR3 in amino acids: CASSPQGVGTEAFF. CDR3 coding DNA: TGTGCCAGCTCACCACAAGGGGTGGGCACTGAAGCTTTCTTT.

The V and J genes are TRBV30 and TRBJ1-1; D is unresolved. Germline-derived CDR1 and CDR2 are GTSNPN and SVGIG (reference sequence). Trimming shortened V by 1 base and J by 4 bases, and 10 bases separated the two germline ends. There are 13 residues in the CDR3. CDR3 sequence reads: CAWSAFEGTEAFF. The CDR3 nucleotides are TGTGCCTGGAGTGCGTTCGAGGGCACTGAAGCTTTCTTT.

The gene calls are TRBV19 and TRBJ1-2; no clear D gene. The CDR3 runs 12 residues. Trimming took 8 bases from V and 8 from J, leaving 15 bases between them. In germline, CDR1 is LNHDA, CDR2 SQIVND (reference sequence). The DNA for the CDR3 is TGTGCCAGTTTCCGATCGGCTGGGGGCTACACCTTC. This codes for CASFRSAGGYTF.

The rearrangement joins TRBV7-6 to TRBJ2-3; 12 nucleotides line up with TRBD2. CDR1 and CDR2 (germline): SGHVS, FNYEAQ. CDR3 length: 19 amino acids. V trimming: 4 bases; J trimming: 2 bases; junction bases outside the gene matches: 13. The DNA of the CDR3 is TGTGCCAGCAGCTCCGAATCTAGCGGGAGGGCCTCGACCACAGATACGCAGTATTTT. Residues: CASSSESSGRASTTDTQYF.

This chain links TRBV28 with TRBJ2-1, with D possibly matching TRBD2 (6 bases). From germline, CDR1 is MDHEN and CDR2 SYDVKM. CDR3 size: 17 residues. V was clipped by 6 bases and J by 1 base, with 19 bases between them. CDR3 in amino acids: CASSSTWIAASYNEQFF. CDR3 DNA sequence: TGTGCCAGCAGCTCGACCTGGATAGCGGCGTCCTACAATGAGCAGTTCTTC.

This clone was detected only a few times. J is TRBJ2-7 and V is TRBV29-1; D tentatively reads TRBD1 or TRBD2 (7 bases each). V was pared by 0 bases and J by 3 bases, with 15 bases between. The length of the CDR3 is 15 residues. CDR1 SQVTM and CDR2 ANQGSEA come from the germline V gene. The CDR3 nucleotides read TGCAGCGTTGAAGAGGGGAGGGGGCGAAGCTACGAGCAGTACTTC. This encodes CSVEEGRGRSYEQYF.

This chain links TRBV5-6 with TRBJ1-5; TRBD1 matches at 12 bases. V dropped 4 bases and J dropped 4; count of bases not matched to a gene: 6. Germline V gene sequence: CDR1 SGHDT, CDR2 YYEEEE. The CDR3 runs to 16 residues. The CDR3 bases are TGTGCCAGCAGCCCCGGGACAGGGGGCGCAAATCAGCCCCAGCATTTT. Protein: CASSPGTGGANQPQHF.